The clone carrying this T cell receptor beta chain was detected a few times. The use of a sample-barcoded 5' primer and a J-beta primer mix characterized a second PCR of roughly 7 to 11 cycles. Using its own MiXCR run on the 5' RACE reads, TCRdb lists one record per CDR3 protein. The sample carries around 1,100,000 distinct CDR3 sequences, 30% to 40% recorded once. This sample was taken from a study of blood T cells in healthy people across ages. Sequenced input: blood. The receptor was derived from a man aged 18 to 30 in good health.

This chain's CDR3 is CASSPGSGQSGSRYF. For the CDR3, the DNA is TGTGCCAGCAGCCCAGGATCTGGACAGTCTGGTTCGCGGTATTTT. V is TRBV5-6 and J is TRBJ2-3; D is perhaps TRBD1 (6 bases). The CDR3 spans 15 residues. V lost 4 bases and J lost 14, with 26 bases in between. Germline lookup yields CDR1 SGHDT and CDR2 YYEEEE.